This passage covers 24 T cell receptor beta chains from one sample sequenced in a study of T-cell memory formation after mild COVID-19. MiXCR, run by TCRdb on the 5' RACE reads, gives a single entry per CDR3 protein. The sample includes around 34,000 distinct CDR3 sequences, 7.5% to 8% of them seen just once. The material sequenced was PBMCs or a T cell subset sorted from them (not recorded which). These receptors all come from a man aged 18 to 29 who had mild COVID-19 (a few samples of this study predate the infection). Cell type and time point are not known.

CDR3 amino acids: CASSSGGQYYEQYF. The CDR3 DNA reads TGTGCCAGCAGCTCCGGGGGGCAGTACTACGAGCAGTACTTC. This chain links TRBV7-6 with TRBJ2-7, with a tentative D call TRBD2 (7 bases). The CDR3 length is 14 residues. Trimming removed 4 bases from V and 3 bases from J, with 13 bases in between. CDR1 and CDR2 (germline): SGHVS, FNYEAQ.

The rearrangement links TRBV5-1 to TRBJ2-3; 9 positions match TRBD2. Looked up from germline, CDR1 is SGHRS and CDR2 is YFSETQ. Trimming removed 7 bases from V and 8 bases from J; junction bases left unmatched: 11. The CDR3 is 14 amino acids. CDR3 nucleotides: TGCGCCAGCCGAGGAGCGGGGGGCTTCATTACGCAGTATTTT. Translation: CASRGAGGFITQYF. The full variable domain, completed using reference TRBV5-1 and TRBJ2-3, is KAGVTQTPRYLIKTRGQQVTLSCSPISGHRSVSWYQQTPGQGLQFLFEYFSETQRNKGNFPGRFSGRQFSNSRSEMNVSTLELGDSALYLCASRGAGGFITQYFGPGTRLTVL.

The chain uses TRBV7-2 and TRBJ1-4; no clear D gene. V lost 0 bases and J lost 3, with 8 bases in between. The CDR3 contains 15 residues. Germline-derived CDR1 and CDR2 are SGHTA and FQGNSA. CDR3: CASSLAGIANEKLFF. In nucleotides, the CDR3 is TGTGCCAGCAGCTTAGCAGGGATTGCTAATGAAAAACTGTTTTTT.

This clonotype has at least ten counts. The V and J genes are TRBV20-1 and TRBJ2-3; a weak D match, TRBD2 (6 bases). From germline, CDR1 is DFQATT and CDR2 SNEGSKA (reference sequence). V was trimmed by 5 bases and J by 6 bases, leaving 12 bases between them. This CDR3 is built from 12 residues. The CDR3 nucleotides read TGCAGTGCTGACGCGGGGTCGGATACGCAGTATTTT. It specifies CSADAGSDTQYF.

This clonotype was found many times. The rearrangement links TRBV25-1 to TRBJ1-6; D ambiguous. The CDR3 sequence is 13 residues long. The V end was cut by 6 bases, the J end by 8 bases, with 11 bases between. Germline assignment: CDR1 MGHDK and CDR2 SYGVNS. The CDR3 region is CASRRGTDSPLHF. The CDR3 DNA sequence: TGTGCCAGCAGGCGAGGCACTGATTCACCCCTCCACTTT.

This clonotype has a handful of counts. V usage is TRBV6-5 and J usage is TRBJ1-6, with 10 positions matching TRBD1. Germline-derived CDR1 and CDR2 are MNHEY and SVGAGI. The V and J ends lost 2 bases and 10 bases, in that order; junction bases with no gene match: 2. The CDR3 length is 14 residues. The CDR3 region is CASSYGDRGSPLHF. The CDR3 DNA sequence: TGTGCCAGCAGTTACGGGGACAGGGGCTCACCCCTCCACTTT.

This clonotype showed up many times. The chain uses TRBV20-1 and TRBJ2-7; weak D call: TRBD1 (5 bases). The CDR3 is 15 residues long. Germline CDR1 reads DFQATT; CDR2 reads SNEGSKA (reference sequence). Trimming left V 0 bases short and J 4 bases short, with 16 bases between. Here the CDR3 DNA reads TGCAGTGCTAGAGACATAAAGGGGCCCTCTTACGAGCAGTACGTC. Its translation is CSARDIKGPSYEQYV.

This clonotype has ten or more counts. This chain connects TRBV5-5 to TRBJ2-1, with 7 bases matching TRBD1. The CDR3 consists of 15 residues. The V gene's germline CDR1 is SGHKS and CDR2 YYEKEE (reference sequence). Unmatched junction bases numbered 8, after V lost 2 bases and J lost 6 bases. The CDR3 DNA reads as TGTGCCAGCAGCTTCCCGGGGACAGCCCGCAATGAGCAGTTCTTC. Amino acid sequence: CASSFPGTARNEQFF.

There are many counts of this clonotype. The rearrangement uses TRBV10-3 and TRBJ1-1; 7 bases are shared with TRBD1. The junction had 3 bases not matched to a gene; V was cut back by 3 bases and J by 2 bases. Germline V gene data show CDR1 as ENHRY and CDR2 as SYGVKD. This CDR3 has 14 residues. CDR3 nucleotide sequence: TGTGCCATCAGTGATGACAGGGACAACACTGAAGCTTTCTTT. Protein sequence: CAISDDRDNTEAFF.

This clonotype was recorded at least ten times. The chain combines TRBV18 with TRBJ2-1; 7 nucleotides match TRBD2. From germline, CDR1 is KGHSH and CDR2 LQKENI. Trimming cost V 2 bases and J 8 bases; bases outside gene matches: 6. There are 14 residues in the CDR3. The CDR3, as DNA: TGTGCCAGCTCACCAGGCGGGGGATACGATGAGCAGTTCTTC. Its protein product is CASSPGGGYDEQFF.

This clonotype was counted ten times or more. The CDR3: CASSPFAGQVYNEQFF. The CDR3 region has the DNA TGTGCCAGCAGCCCTTTTGCGGGACAGGTCTACAATGAGCAGTTCTTC. The chain recombines TRBV5-8 with TRBJ2-1; 8 nucleotides line up with TRBD1. Germline V lookup: CDR1 SGHTS, CDR2 YDEGEE. The CDR3 contains 16 residues. The trim removed 4 bases at V and 3 bases at J, leaving 9 bases unmatched.

The sample holds a few counts of this clonotype. The V gene is TRBV10-2, the J gene TRBJ2-1, with D perhaps TRBD2 (5 bases). Trimming took off 0 bases at V and 10 bases at J, with 10 bases between the two ends. The CDR3 loop spans 13 amino acids. Germline V gene lookup returns CDR1 WSHSY and CDR2 SAAADI. Here the CDR3 reads CASSESSSGEQFF. The CDR3 DNA sequence: TGCGCCAGCAGTGAGTCTTCGAGCGGAGAGCAGTTCTTC.

The chain joins TRBV4-2 to TRBJ2-5, with TRBD1 identical over 11 bases. V was pared by 5 bases and J by 2 bases, with 7 bases of the junction left unmatched. Germline V gene sequence: CDR1 LGHNA, CDR2 YNFKEQ. This CDR3 has 16 residues. DNA of the CDR3: TGTGCCAGCAGCTTAGGAGGACAGGGGGCGCAAGAGACCCAGTACTTC. Translation gives CASSLGGQGAQETQYF.

CDR3 nucleotide sequence: TGTGCCAGCAGCTTGGGCGCCGGAACAGATACGCAGTATTTT. Translating gives CASSLGAGTDTQYF. The chain is built from TRBV11-2 and TRBJ2-3; no definite D call. Trimming took 3 bases from V and 3 from J, leaving 10 bases between them. Per the germline V gene, CDR1 is SGHAT and CDR2 is FQNNGV. The CDR3 totals 14 residues.

This clonotype has only a few counts. The V and J genes are TRBV7-3 and TRBJ2-3; D is unclear. The CDR3 loop spans 14 amino acids. V was clipped by 5 bases and J by 2 bases, with 11 bases between them. Germline lookup yields CDR1 SGHTA and CDR2 FQGTGA. CDR3 loop: CASSPGPATDTQYF. CDR3 coding DNA: TGTGCCAGCAGCCCGGGTCCTGCCACAGATACGCAGTATTTT.

This chain connects TRBV12-3 or TRBV12-4 to TRBJ2-1; 7 bases match TRBD1. CDR3 length: 11 amino acids. Trimming at V came to 4 bases and at J to 15 bases, leaving 6 bases not matched to a gene. The CDR3 nucleotides read TGTGCCAGCAGTTCAGGGACAGTGGCGTTCTTC. It codes for CASSSGTVAFF.

This clonotype was observed at least ten times. V and J are TRBV7-3 and TRBJ2-7, with a possible D match to TRBD1 (5 bases). The CDR3 spans 14 residues. The germline CDR1 and CDR2 sequences are SGHTA and FQGTGA. V lost 2 bases and J lost 3, with 11 bases in between. CDR3 protein: CASSLHPGRYEQYV. CDR3 DNA: TGTGCCAGCAGCTTACACCCAGGGCGCTACGAGCAGTACGTC.

This clonotype was observed many times. The V call is TRBV6-5, the J call TRBJ1-3; no definite D call. The germline V gene has CDR1 MNHEY and CDR2 SVGAGI. V lost 2 bases and J lost 4, with 9 bases in between. The CDR3 loop spans 14 amino acids. In DNA form, the CDR3 reads TGTGCCAGCAGTTACGCCCAAGGGGGAAACACCATATATTTT. Its translation: CASSYAQGGNTIYF.

The table lists this clonotype with many counts. The V gene is TRBV5-1, the J gene TRBJ2-1, with 8 bases lining up with TRBD2. The CDR3 has 15 amino acids. Germline V gene data show CDR1 as SGHRS and CDR2 as YFSETQ. V shed 9 bases, J shed 8 bases, and the junction held 16 bases outside the gene matches. The CDR3 spells CATEKTGGPVDEQFF. DNA of the CDR3: TGCGCCACAGAAAAAACGGGGGGGCCGGTCGATGAGCAGTTCTTC.

Worth noting for this clonotype: Possible read error: a much larger clone is one base away. V usage is TRBV7-9 and J usage is TRBJ1-2; D remains unclear. Per the germline V gene, CDR1 is SEHNR and CDR2 is FQNEAQ (reference sequence). The CDR3 totals 11 residues. V lost 5 bases, J lost 4 bases, and 5 bases lay in between. In DNA form, the CDR3 reads TGTGCCAGCAGCGCTTCCTATGGCTACACCTTC. Translation gives CASSASYGYTF.

There are many counts of this clonotype. This chain joins TRBV24-1 and TRBJ2-7; possibly TRBD2 for D (6 bases). V was cut by 4 bases and J by 7 bases, with 16 bases left in between. Germline CDR1 reads KGHDR; CDR2 reads SFDVKD. This CDR3 is built from 14 residues. This CDR3 is CATSDSGTPGEQYF. CDR3 nucleotides: TGTGCCACCAGTGACTCCGGGACTCCGGGGGAGCAGTACTTC.

This clonotype came up many times. This chain joins TRBV6-2 or TRBV6-3 and TRBJ2-6, with 9 positions matching TRBD2. Germline trimming cut 6 bases from V and 1 base from J; bases unmatched to any gene: 13. Per germline, CDR1 MNHEY and CDR2 SVGEGT. The CDR3 runs 19 residues. CDR3: CASSPRLAGFTSGANVLTF. CDR3 nucleotide sequence: TGTGCCAGCAGCCCAAGGCTAGCGGGGTTTACTTCTGGGGCCAACGTCCTGACTTTC.

At least ten counts were recorded for this clonotype. The chain links TRBV5-1 to TRBJ1-1; the D is unclear. With 2 bases removed from V and 0 bases from J, the gap between germline ends came to 8 bases. CDR1 and CDR2 (germline): SGHRS, YFSETQ. This CDR3 spans 14 amino acids. The CDR3 DNA is TGCGCCAGCAGCTTTGCAGACTTGAACACTGAAGCTTTCTTT. Translation gives CASSFADLNTEAFF.

At least ten counts were recorded for this clonotype. V gene TRBV7-9 combines with J gene TRBJ2-2; 16 positions agree with TRBD2. After removal of 4 bases from V and 2 bases from J, the junction contained 4 bases not matched to a gene. The germline gives CDR1 SEHNR, CDR2 FQNEAQ (reference sequence). The CDR3 spans 18 residues. CDR3 sequence: CASSSGTSGGVNTGELFF. The CDR3 nucleotides read TGTGCCAGCAGCTCCGGGACTAGCGGGGGGGTTAACACCGGGGAGCTGTTTTTT.